These T cell receptor beta chains were read from a single sample in a study of blood T cell repertoires in COVID-19. The repertoire was sequenced with immunoSEQ multiplex PCR; TCRdb's copy has only in-frame clones and lacks some. The sample carries about 140,000 clones, around 82% recorded once. Sequencing used PBMCs or T cells enriched from blood (not recorded which). These receptors all stem from a middle-aged man with acute COVID-19. Each CDR3 is given with its conserved first and last residue. The order of the fields is clone size, D gene, J gene, V gene, CDR3 protein, CDR3 DNA. D genes are given only for firm matches. Only part of the rows carry a size: once, few, many, or a class if the clone is expanded.

size: NA
D: NA
J: TRBJ1-5
V: TRBV19
CDR3: CASTQTREQPQHF
DNA: TGTGCCAGTACCCAGACCCGGGAACAGCCCCAGCATTTT

size: NA
D: NA
J: TRBJ2-1
V: TRBV6-2/TRBV6-3
CDR3: CASSDRYNEQFF
DNA: TGTGCCAGCAGTGACAGGTACAATGAGCAGTTCTTC

size: once
D: NA
J: TRBJ2-1
V: TRBV6-8
CDR3: CASSLPGLRDYEQFF
DNA: TGTGCCAGCAGTCTTCCGGGACTCCGAGATTATGAGCAGTTCTTC

size: NA
D: NA
J: TRBJ2-2
V: TRBV6-5
CDR3: CASSGETGELFF
DNA: TGTGCCAGCAGCGGGGAGACCGGGGAGCTGTTTTTT

size: NA
D: NA
J: TRBJ1-5
V: TRBV28
CDR3: CASKRSNQPQHF
DNA: TGTGCCAGCAAACGGAGCAATCAGCCCCAGCATTTT

size: NA
D: NA
J: TRBJ2-1
V: TRBV28
CDR3: CASSLLDTGRFF
DNA: TGTGCCAGCAGTTTGTTGGACACCGGCCGGTTCTTC

size: NA
D: TRBD2
J: TRBJ2-5
V: TRBV3-1/TRBV3-2
CDR3: CASSPDLAGIGETQYF
DNA: TGTGCCAGCAGCCCGGACCTAGCGGGGATTGGAGAGACCCAGTACTTC

size: once
D: TRBD1
J: TRBJ1-5
V: TRBV6-2/TRBV6-3
CDR3: CASSIRQGHQPQHF
DNA: TGTGCCAGCAGTATCCGACAGGGGCATCAGCCCCAGCATTTT

size: NA
D: TRBD1
J: TRBJ1-6
V: TRBV6-5
CDR3: CASRNGQENSPLHF
DNA: TGTGCCAGCAGAAACGGACAGGAAAATTCACCCCTCCACTTT

size: NA
D: TRBD2
J: TRBJ2-5
V: TRBV7-8
CDR3: CASSRPRGGHETQYF
DNA: TGTGCCAGCAGCCGTCCGCGGGGGGGCCACGAGACCCAGTACTTC

size: NA
D: TRBD2
J: TRBJ2-1
V: TRBV11-3
CDR3: CASSLRGSSLWNEQFF
DNA: TGTGCCAGCAGCCTCCGCGGGAGTAGTTTGTGGAATGAGCAGTTCTTC